The sequence of this T cell receptor beta chain was determined in a study of OX40 agonist ivuxolimab in advanced cancers. Looking at the study overall: Every 2 weeks, ivuxolimab was infused into the patients intravenously at between 0.01 and 10 mg/kg. The study reported partial responses in three patients: one hepatocellular carcinoma, two cutaneous melanoma.

The protocol was immunoSEQ multiplex PCR, while the TCRdb copy is restricted to in-frame clones and leaves out a portion. This sample has some 86,000 clones; 91% occur once, and the top ten carry roughly 8.9%. CDR1 and CDR2 (germline): MDHEN, SYDVKM. CDR3 length: 19 residues. V lost 5 bases and J lost 0; bases outside the gene matches: 13. The specimen comprised CD4+ or CD8+ T cells sorted from blood, sampled in a trial of the OX40 agonist ivuxolimab. V usage is TRBV28 and J usage is TRBJ2-6; 7 positions match TRBD2. The receptor was isolated from an adult with an advanced solid tumor such as melanoma, head and neck, liver or kidney cancer. The CDR3 sequence: CASSERGSPVYSGANVLTF. Here the CDR3 DNA reads TGTGCCAGCAGTGAGCGGGGTTCCCCAGTTTACTCTGGGGCCAACGTCCTGACTTTC. Full variable domain (missing parts from reference TRBV28 and TRBJ2-6): DVKVTQSSRYLVKRTGEKVFLECVQDMDHENMFWYRQDPGLGLRLIYFSYDVKMKEKGDIPEGYSVSREKKERFSLILESASTNQTSMYLCASSERGSPVYSGANVLTFGAGSRLTVL.